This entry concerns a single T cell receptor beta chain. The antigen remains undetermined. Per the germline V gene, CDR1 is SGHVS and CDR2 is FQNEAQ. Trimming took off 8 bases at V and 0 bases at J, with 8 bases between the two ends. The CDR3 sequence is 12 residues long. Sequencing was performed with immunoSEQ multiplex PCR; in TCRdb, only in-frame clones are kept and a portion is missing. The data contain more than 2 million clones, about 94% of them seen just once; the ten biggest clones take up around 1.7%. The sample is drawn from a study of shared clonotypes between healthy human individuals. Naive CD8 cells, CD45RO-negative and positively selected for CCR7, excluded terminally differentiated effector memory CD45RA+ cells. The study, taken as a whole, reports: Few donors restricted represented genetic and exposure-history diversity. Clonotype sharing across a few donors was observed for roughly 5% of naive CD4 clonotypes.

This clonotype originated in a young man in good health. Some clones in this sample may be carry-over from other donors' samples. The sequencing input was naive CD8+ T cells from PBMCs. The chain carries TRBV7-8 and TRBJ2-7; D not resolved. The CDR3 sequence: CASGPSSYEQYF. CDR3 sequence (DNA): TGTGCCAGCGGGCCGAGCTCCTACGAGCAGTACTTC.